The 8 T cell receptor beta chains presented below share a single source sample, sequenced in a study of early T cells in non-severe SARS-CoV-2 infection. TCRdb recomputed calls from the 5' RACE reads with MiXCR, one row per CDR3 protein. The profile shows some 50,000 distinct CDR3 sequences, less than 9.5% of them singletons. The source material was whole blood. These receptors all come from an adult who was a healthcare worker with PCR-confirmed SARS-CoV-2 infection or an uninfected control (not recorded which).

Many counts were recorded for this clonotype. The V call is TRBV24-1, the J call TRBJ2-3; TRBD2 agrees at 12 bases. The germline gives CDR1 KGHDR, CDR2 SFDVKD. The CDR3 has 16 amino acids. V dropped 3 bases and J dropped 5; count of bases not matched to a gene: 5. As DNA, the CDR3 is TGTGCCACCAGTGATCCTAGCGGGAGGGAGGAAGATACGCAGTATTTT. Translating gives CATSDPSGREEDTQYF.

This clonotype was counted ten times or more. For the CDR3, the DNA is TGTGCCAGCAGTTTAAGGGGGGAGAACATTCAGTACTTC. Its protein is CASSLRGENIQYF. The rearrangement links TRBV27 to TRBJ2-4, with D tentatively TRBD1 or TRBD2 (6 bases each). CDR1 is MNHEY and CDR2 is SMNVEV in the germline V gene (reference sequence). The ends were cut back, 2 bases at V and 7 bases at J, with 9 bases in the middle. The CDR3 is made up of 13 amino acids.

This chain connects TRBV6-5 to TRBJ2-7; 14 positions agree with TRBD2. Germline-derived CDR1 and CDR2 are MNHEY and SVGAGI. After removal of 6 bases from V and 10 bases from J, the junction contained 8 bases not matched to a gene. The CDR3 has 14 residues. CDR3 DNA: TGTGCCAGCAGGGCAACCGGGACTAGCGGGGGACAGTACTTC. Translated, it gives CASRATGTSGGQYF.

This clonotype occurred many times. This chain uses TRBV5-1 with TRBJ2-1; no definite D call. Germline CDR1 reads SGHRS; CDR2 reads YFSETQ. V lost 1 base, J lost 7 bases, and 6 bases lay in between. The CDR3 has 12 residues. This CDR3 reads CASSLTLNEQFF. CDR3 sequence (DNA): TGCGCCAGCAGCTTGACCCTTAATGAGCAGTTCTTC.

The V call is TRBV18, the J call TRBJ2-2; 12 bases are a match to TRBD2. V shed 3 bases, J shed 0 bases, and the junction held 2 bases outside the gene matches. The CDR3 length is 17 residues. The germline V gene encodes CDR1 KGHSH and CDR2 LQKENI. CDR3 residues: CASSPGLAGTNTGELFF. The CDR3 DNA sequence: TGTGCCAGCTCACCTGGACTAGCGGGAACGAACACCGGGGAGCTGTTTTTT.

This clonotype was counted many times. This chain links TRBV29-1 with TRBJ2-2; the D gene is possibly TRBD1 (6 bases). Trimming left V 4 bases short and J 1 base short, with 10 bases between. This CDR3 comprises 14 residues. Germline lookup yields CDR1 SQVTM and CDR2 ANQGSEA. CDR3 amino acids: CSVGRTENTGELFF. CDR3 DNA: TGCAGCGTTGGTAGGACAGAGAACACCGGGGAGCTGTTTTTT.

This chain connects TRBV29-1 to TRBJ2-7; D unresolved. CDR1 and CDR2 from the germline V gene are SQVTM and ANQGSEA. This CDR3 is 10 amino acids long. Trimming removed 4 bases from V and 6 bases from J, with 7 bases in between. The CDR3 reads CSVVEGEQYF. CDR3 coding DNA: TGCAGCGTTGTCGAAGGCGAGCAGTACTTC.

This clonotype was seen repeatedly, ten times or more. This chain uses TRBV5-6 with TRBJ2-7; D is unresolved. The germline gives CDR1 SGHDT, CDR2 YYEEEE. The ends were cut back, 6 bases at V and 5 bases at J, with 15 bases in the middle. The CDR3 is 13 amino acids. The CDR3 DNA reads as TGTGCCAGCATCAAAAGAATGGTGGACGAGCAGTACTTC. Protein: CASIKRMVDEQYF.